This T cell receptor (beta chain) was obtained from a study of shared clonotypes between healthy human individuals. Study overall: Used for every donor were three CD4 naive, three CD4 memory, two CD8 naive and one CD8 memory plate.

Positive CCR7 selection of CD45RO-negative cells yielded the naive CD8 cells, and terminally differentiated effector memory CD45RA+ cells were excluded. This clone has just one count. The target antigen is unknown. Some 27,000 T cell genomes, or 200 ng DNA, went into the sorted-subset replicate PCRs. Measured with immunoSEQ multiplex PCR; TCRdb has only the in-frame clones, and not every one. The sample has more than 2 million clones, about 94% seen once. The study's findings and limits: Shared clonotypes: approximately 5.3% naive CD4, around 4% naive CD8, 2.3% memory CD4, approximately 0.4% memory CD8. Non-shared clonotypes had lower generation probabilities than clonotypes shared by all four sorted-subset donors.

The sequence was collected from a man aged 18 to 29 in good health. Some clones in this sample may be carry-over from other donors' samples. The source material was naive CD8+ T cells from PBMCs.

This chain's CDR3 is CASSLESHRLNYGYTF. The CDR3 DNA follows: TGTGCCAGCAGCTTAGAATCCCACCGATTAAACTATGGCTACACCTTC. The chain combines TRBV13 with TRBJ1-2; no firm D call. V lost 1 base and J 2 bases, leaving 14 bases between the germline ends. CDR3 length equals 16 residues. Looked up from germline, CDR1 is PRHDT and CDR2 is FYEKMQ (reference sequence).